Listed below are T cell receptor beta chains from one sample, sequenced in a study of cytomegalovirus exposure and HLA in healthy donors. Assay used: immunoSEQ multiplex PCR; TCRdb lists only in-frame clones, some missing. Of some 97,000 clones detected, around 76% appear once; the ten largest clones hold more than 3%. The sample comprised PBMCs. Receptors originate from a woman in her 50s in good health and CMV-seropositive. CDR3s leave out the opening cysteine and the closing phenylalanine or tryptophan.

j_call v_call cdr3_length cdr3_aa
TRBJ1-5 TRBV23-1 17 ASSQPTPGGPISNQPQH
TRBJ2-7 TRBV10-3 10 AISESSTSGT
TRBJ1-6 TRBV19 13 ASSIRREYNSPLH
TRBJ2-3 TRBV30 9 AWSVQDTQY
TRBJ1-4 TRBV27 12 ASRETGLNEKLF
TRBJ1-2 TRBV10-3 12 AISDSNERDGYT
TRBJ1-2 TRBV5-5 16 ASSHDRAGRVRSYGYT
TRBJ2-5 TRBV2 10 ASSREAETQY
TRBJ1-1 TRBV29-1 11 SVRDSHYTEAF
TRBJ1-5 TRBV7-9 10 ASSSVNQPQH
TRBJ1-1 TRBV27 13 ASSLSRGQGTEAF
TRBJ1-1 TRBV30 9 AWTMDTEAF
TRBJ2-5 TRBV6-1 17 ASSGGLAGSSYFQEAQY
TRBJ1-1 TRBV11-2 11 ASSPQVNTGAF
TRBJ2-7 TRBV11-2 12 ASSFGTEPSEQY
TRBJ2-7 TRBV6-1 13 ASSSRDGLDREQY
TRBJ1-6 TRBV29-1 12 SARLGTGNSPLH
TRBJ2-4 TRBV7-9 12 SSSWAPDKNIQY
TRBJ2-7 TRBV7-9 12 ASSFLGALGEQY
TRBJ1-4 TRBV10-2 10 ASSGVNEKLF
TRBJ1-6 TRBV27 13 ASSSLLTRNSPLH
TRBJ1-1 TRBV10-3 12 AIIRDQGMTEAF
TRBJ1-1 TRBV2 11 ASSLGRRAEAF
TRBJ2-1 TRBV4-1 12 ASSRDMTYNEQF
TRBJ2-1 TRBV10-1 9 ASSSSSEQF
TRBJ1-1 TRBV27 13 ASSLGDRSNTEAF
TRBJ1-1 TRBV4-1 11 ASSLGQGYEAF
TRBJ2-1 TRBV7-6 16 ASSPISGGPSLQYEQF